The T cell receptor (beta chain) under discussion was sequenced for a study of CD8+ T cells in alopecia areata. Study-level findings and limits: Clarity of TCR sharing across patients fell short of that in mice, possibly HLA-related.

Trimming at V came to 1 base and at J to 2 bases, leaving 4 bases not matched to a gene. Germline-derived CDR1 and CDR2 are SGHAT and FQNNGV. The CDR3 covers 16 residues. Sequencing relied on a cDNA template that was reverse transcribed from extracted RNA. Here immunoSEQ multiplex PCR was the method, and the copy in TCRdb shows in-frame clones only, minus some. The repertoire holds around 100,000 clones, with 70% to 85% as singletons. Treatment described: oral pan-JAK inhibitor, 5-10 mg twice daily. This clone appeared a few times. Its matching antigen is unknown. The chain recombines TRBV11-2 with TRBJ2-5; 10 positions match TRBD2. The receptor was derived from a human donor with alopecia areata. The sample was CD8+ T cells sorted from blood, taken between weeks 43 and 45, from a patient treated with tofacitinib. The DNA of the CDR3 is TGTGCCAGCAGCTTAGTAAGAGCGGGGGGGCAAGAGACCCAGTACTTC. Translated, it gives CASSLVRAGGQETQYF.